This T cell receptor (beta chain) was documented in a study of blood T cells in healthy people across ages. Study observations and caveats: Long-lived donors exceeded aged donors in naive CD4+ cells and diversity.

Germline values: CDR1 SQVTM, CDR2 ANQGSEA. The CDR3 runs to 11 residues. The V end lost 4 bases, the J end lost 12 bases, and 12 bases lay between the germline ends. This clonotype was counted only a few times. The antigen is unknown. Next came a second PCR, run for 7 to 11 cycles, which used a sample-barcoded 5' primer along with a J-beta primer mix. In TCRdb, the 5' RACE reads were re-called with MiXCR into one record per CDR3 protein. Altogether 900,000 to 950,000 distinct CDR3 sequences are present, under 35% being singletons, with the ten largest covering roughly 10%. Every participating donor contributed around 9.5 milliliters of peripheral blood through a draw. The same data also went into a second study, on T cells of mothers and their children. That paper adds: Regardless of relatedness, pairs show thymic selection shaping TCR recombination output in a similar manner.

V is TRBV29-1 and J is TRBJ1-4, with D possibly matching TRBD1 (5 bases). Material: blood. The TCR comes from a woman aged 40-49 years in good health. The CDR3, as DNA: TGCAGCGTTGGGGCAGGGAAAGAACTGTTTTTT. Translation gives CSVGAGKELFF.